This T cell receptor beta chain was identified in a study of Graves' ophthalmopathy and Graves' hyperthyroidism (dated by TCRdb to between 2018 and 2020). Context from the whole study: Peripheral blood was collected before any treatment was given, at the time of initial diagnosis. To explore V-J signatures that separate ophthalmopathy from hyperthyroidism, a discovery set of around 97 patients was enrolled, consisting of 40 to 45 with ophthalmopathy and around 57 with stable hyperthyroidism. After sampling, hyperthyroidism patients received methimazole starting at 30 mg daily, and ophthalmopathy patients received high-dose intravenous methylprednisolone. In more than five hyperthyroidism patients, T-cell repertoires of thyroid tissue and blood were compared. For independent validation, a separate cohort was made up of some 19 hyperthyroidism patients plus 17 patients who later progressed from hyperthyroidism to ophthalmopathy. In total, 135 blood samples were TCR-sequenced: around 42 ophthalmopathy, some 80 hyperthyroidism and 17 hyperthyroidism-to-ophthalmopathy patients. The study used signatures of the TCR beta repertoire to tell Graves' ophthalmopathy apart from Graves' hyperthyroidism and to predict which patients would progress to ophthalmopathy. What the study reported, not specific to this receptor: No statistical method was used to predetermine the sample size, and group allocation was not hidden from the investigators. Most of the expanded thyroid clonotypes with a frequency above 0.001 were also detected in blood, and it was suggested that the thyroid immune response may be reflected by blood repertoires. In validation, the model predicted ophthalmopathy progression with about 71% sensitivity and roughly 72% specificity; some 13 predicted patients were CT-confirmed with GO in a median of approximately six months. The 13-signature model separated ophthalmopathy from stable hyperthyroidism with around 90% sensitivity and around 81% specificity in cross-validation, and 80%/75% in the test set.

Trimming takes 3 bases from V and 4 bases from J, and the germline ends sit 12 bases apart. Its CDR3 holds 14 amino acids, cysteine through phenylalanine. Only CDR3 DNA is held: 42 bases, read in frame from base 1. Looking up the germline V gene (reference sequence) yields CDR1 MNHEY and CDR2 SMNVEV. For repertoire sequencing, the TCR beta CDR3 regions were amplified from RNA transcripts. The first round was an RT-PCR using HTBI primers with the Qiagen OneStep RT-PCR kit, and this first round was followed by a second-round multiplex PCR, then size selection and purification. Libraries were sequenced on an Illumina HiSeq2000 using paired-end 100 bp reads. The original pipeline was this. Reads were processed with SOAPnuke, discarding reads with adapters, uncalled bases, mean Phred below 15, or no exact constant-primer or identifier match. COPE v1.2.5 was used to merge high-quality paired reads. Each unique nucleotide sequence was defined as a clonotype, and clonotypes were aligned to IMGT TRB V, D and J references with MiTCR v1.1. The analysis was limited to V-J combinations with a frequency above 0.0001, which together covered over 99% of the repertoires. For each V-J combination, a TCR clonal expansion and chaos score was defined as F50 clonal expansion divided by the chaos observed in the TCRdist matrix. Features were reduced by Welch's t-statistics and random forest to some 13 V-J combinations, which fed a naive Bayes classifier. Thyroid-blood repertoire similarity was quantified with the Morisita-Horn index. Starting from the raw public reads, TCRdb applied fastp trimming at Q25, assembled clones with MiXCR and retained in-frame beta chains. Rows with one shared CDR3 protein collapse into an entry with the most common genes and DNA. The V and J calls reflect TCRdb's pipeline rather than the authors' work. The sample records about 370,000 distinct CDR3 sequences, approximately 17% of which are singletons. The ten largest clones take up approximately 2.4% of the sample.

This clonotype was counted many times. Its antigen is still unknown. No base qualities exist here, and no much larger clone lies one base off it. Stable hyperthyroidism was defined as no progression to ophthalmopathy within 18 months of follow-up. Patients with hyperthyroidism were aged 18 to 65 years, had been newly diagnosed, and had a disease duration of less than 2 months. Patients were excluded if they had other autoimmune diseases, uncontrolled infections, pregnancy or lactation. Diagnosis relied on clinical symptoms, serum thyroxine, TRAb, thyroid ultrasound and orbital computed tomography. Using Ficoll-Paque density gradient centrifugation, PBMCs were isolated from 10 ml of fresh peripheral blood. Total RNA was extracted using Trizol reagent, and RNA quality was checked on an Agilent 2100 Bioanalyzer.

Sequencing was carried out using peripheral blood. The rearrangement joined TRBV27 to TRBJ1-1; too little of a D gene remains to name it. The origin of this receptor is an adult woman with stable Graves' hyperthyroidism. The nucleotides read TGTGCCAGCAGTTTTTTGACGGATGGCACTGAAGCTTTCTTT. Translation gives CASSFLTDGTEAFF.